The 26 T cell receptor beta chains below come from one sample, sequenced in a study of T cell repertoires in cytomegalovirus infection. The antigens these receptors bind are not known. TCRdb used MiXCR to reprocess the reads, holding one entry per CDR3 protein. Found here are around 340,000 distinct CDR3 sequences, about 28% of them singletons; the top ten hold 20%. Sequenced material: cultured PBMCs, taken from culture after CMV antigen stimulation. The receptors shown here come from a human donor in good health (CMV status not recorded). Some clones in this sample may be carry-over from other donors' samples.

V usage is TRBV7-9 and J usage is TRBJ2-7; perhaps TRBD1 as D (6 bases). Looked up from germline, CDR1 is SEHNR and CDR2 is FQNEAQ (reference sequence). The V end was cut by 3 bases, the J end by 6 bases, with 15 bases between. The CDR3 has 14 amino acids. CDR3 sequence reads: CASSFGTPPTEQYF. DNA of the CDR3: TGTGCCAGCAGCTTTGGGACACCGCCCACCGAGCAGTACTTC.

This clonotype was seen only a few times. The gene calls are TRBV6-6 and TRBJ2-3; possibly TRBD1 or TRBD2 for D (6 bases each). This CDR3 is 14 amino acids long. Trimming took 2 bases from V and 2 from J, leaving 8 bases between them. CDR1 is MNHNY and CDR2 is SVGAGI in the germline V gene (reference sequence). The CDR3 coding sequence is TGTGCCAGCAGTTACCGGGGGCTCACAGATACGCAGTATTTT. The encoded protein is CASSYRGLTDTQYF.

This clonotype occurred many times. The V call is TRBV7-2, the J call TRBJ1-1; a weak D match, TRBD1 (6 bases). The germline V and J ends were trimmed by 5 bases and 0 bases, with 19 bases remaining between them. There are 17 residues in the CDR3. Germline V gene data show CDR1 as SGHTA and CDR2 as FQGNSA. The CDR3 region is CASSRGGTGHLNTEAFF. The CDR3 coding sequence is TGTGCCAGCAGCCGGGGCGGCACGGGACATTTGAACACTGAAGCTTTCTTT. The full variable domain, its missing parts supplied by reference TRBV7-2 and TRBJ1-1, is GAGVSQSPSNKVTEKGKDVELRCDPISGHTALYWYRQSLGQGLEFLIYFQGNSAPDKSGLPSDRFSAERTGGSVSTLTIQRTQQEDSAVYLCASSRGGTGHLNTEAFFGQGTRLTVV.

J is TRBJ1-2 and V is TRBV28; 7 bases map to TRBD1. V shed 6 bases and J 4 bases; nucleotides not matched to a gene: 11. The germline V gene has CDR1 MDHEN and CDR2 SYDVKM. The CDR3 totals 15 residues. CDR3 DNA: TGTGCCAGCAGGCGCGACAGGGTCGCGCTCTATGGCTACACCTTC. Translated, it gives CASRRDRVALYGYTF.

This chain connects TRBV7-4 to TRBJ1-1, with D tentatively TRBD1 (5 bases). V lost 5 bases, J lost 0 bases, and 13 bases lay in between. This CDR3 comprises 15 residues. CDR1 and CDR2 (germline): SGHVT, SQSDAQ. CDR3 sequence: CASSPGRGMNTEAFF. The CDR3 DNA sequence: TGTGCCAGCAGCCCAGGGAGGGGCATGAACACTGAAGCTTTCTTT.

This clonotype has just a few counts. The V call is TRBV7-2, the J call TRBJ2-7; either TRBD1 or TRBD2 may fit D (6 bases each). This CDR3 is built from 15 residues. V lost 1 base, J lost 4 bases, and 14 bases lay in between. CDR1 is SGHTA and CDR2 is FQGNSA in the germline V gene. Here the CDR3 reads CASSLVPGARYEQYF. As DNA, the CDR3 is TGTGCCAGCAGCTTAGTTCCGGGGGCAAGGTACGAGCAGTACTTC.

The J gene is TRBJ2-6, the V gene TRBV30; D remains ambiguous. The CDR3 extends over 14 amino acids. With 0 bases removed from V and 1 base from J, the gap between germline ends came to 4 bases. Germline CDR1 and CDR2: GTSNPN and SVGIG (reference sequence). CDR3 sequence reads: CAWSVHSGANVLTF. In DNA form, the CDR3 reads TGTGCCTGGAGTGTTCATTCTGGGGCCAACGTCCTGACTTTC.

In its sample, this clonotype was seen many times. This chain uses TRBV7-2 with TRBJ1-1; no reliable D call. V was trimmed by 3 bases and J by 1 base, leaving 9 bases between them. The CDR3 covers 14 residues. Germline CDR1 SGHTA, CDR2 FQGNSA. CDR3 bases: TGTGCCAGCAGCTTCGGACGGGGGAACACTGAAGCTTTCTTT. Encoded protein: CASSFGRGNTEAFF. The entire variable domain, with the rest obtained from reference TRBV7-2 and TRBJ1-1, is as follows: GAGVSQSPSNKVTEKGKDVELRCDPISGHTALYWYRQSLGQGLEFLIYFQGNSAPDKSGLPSDRFSAERTGGSVSTLTIQRTQQEDSAVYLCASSFGRGNTEAFFGQGTRLTVV.

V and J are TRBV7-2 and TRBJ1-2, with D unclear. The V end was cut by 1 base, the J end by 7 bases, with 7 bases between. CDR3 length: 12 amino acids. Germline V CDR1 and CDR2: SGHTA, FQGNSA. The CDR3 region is CASSLVRVGYTF. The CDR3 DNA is TGTGCCAGCAGCTTAGTTAGGGTTGGCTACACCTTC.

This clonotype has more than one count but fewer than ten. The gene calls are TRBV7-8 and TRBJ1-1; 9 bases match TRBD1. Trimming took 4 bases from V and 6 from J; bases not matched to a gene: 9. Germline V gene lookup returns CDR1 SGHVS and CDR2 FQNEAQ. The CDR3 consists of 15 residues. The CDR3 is CASSSTGGKRSEAFF. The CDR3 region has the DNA TGTGCCAGCAGCTCCACAGGGGGCAAAAGGTCTGAAGCTTTCTTT. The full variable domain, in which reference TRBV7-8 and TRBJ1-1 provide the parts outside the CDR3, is GAGVSQSPRYKVAKRGQDVALRCDPISGHVSLFWYQQALGQGPEFLTYFQNEAQLDKSGLPSDRFFAERPEGSVSTLKIQRTQQEDSAVYLCASSSTGGKRSEAFFGQGTRLTVV.

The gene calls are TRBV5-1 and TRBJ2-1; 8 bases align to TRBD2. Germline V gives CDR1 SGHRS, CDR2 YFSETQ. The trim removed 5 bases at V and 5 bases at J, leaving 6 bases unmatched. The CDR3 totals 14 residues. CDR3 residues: CASRISGSNNEQFF. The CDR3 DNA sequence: TGCGCCAGCAGAATAAGCGGGAGTAACAATGAGCAGTTCTTC.

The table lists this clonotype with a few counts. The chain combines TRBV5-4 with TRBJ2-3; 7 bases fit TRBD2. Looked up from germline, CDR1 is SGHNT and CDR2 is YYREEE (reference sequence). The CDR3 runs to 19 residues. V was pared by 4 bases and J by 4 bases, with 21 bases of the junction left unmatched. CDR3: CASSRGSVGSGAGADTQYF. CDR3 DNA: TGTGCCAGCAGCCGGGGGTCGGTCGGGAGCGGGGCGGGGGCAGATACGCAGTATTTT.

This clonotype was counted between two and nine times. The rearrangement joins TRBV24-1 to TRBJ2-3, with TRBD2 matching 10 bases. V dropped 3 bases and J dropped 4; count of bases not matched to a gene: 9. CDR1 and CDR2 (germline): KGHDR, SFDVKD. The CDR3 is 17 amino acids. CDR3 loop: CATSDAASGRGADTQYF. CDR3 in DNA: TGTGCCACCAGTGATGCGGCTAGCGGGAGAGGAGCAGATACGCAGTATTTT.

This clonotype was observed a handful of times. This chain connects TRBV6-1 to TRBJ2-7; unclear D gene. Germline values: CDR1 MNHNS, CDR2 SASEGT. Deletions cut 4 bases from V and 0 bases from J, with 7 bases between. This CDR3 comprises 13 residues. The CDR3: CASSGRNSYEQYF. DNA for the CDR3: TGTGCCAGCAGTGGTAGGAACTCCTACGAGCAGTACTTC.

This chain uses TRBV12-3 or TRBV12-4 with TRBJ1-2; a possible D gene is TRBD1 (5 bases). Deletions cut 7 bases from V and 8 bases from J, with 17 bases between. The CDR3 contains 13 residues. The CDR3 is CASILHARGGYTF. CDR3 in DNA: TGTGCCAGCATCTTACATGCGAGGGGAGGCTACACCTTC.

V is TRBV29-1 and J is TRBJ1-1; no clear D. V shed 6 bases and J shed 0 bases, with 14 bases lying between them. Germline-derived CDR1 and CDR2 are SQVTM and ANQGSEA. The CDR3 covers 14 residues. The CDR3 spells CSVQPAGLNTEAFF. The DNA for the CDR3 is TGCAGCGTCCAACCCGCGGGCTTGAACACTGAAGCTTTCTTT.

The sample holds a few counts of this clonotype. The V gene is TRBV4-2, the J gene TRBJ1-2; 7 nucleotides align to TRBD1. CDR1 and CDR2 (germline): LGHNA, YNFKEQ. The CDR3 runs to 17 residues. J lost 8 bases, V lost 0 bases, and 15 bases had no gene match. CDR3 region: CASSQEEGGEGASGYTF. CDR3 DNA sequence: TGTGCCAGCAGCCAAGAAGAAGGCGGTGAGGGGGCGAGCGGCTACACCTTC.

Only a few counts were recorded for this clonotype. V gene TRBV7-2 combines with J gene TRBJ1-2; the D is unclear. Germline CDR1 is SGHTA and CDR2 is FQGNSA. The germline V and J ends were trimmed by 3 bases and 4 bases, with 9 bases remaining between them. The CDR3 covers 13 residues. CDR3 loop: CASSLNRIYGYTF. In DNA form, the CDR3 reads TGTGCCAGCAGCTTGAATCGAATCTATGGCTACACCTTC.

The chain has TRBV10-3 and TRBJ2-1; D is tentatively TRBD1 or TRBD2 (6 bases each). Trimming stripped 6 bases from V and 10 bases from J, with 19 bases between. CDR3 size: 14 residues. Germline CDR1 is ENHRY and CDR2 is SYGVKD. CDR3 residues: CAIRMRGEEREQFF. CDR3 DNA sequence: TGTGCCATCAGGATGAGGGGGGAGGAACGCGAGCAGTTCTTC.

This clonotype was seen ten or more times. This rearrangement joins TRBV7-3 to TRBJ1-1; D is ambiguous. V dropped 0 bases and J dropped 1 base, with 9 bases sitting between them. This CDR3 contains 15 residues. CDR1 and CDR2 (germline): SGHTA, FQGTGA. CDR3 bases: TGTGCCAGCAGCTTAACGCGGCAGCCGAACACTGAAGCTTTCTTT. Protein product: CASSLTRQPNTEAFF.

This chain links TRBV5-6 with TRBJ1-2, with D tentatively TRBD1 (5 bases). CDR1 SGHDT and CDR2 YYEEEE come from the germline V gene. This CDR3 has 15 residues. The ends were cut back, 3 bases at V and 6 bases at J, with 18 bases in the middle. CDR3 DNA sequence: TGTGCCAGCAGCTACACCGACAGCAGGGACGATGGCTACACCTTC. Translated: CASSYTDSRDDGYTF.

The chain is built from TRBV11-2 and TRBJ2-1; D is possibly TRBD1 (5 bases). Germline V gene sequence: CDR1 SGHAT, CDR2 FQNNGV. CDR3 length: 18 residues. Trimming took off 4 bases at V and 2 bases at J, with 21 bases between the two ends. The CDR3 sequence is CASSSPTRRGSPYNEQFF. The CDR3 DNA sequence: TGTGCCAGCAGCTCACCCACGCGAAGGGGCAGCCCCTACAATGAGCAGTTCTTC. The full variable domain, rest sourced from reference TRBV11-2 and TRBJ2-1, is EAGVAQSPRYKIIEKRQSVAFWCNPISGHATLYWYQQILGQGPKLLIQFQNNGVVDDSQLPKDRFSAERLKGVDSTLKIQPAKLEDSAVYLCASSSPTRRGSPYNEQFFGPGTRLTVL.

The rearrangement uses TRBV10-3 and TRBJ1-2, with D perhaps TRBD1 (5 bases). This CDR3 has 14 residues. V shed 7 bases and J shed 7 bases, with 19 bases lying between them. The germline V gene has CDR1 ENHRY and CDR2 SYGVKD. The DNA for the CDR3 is TGTGCCATCAAGTCCCTGGACACGGACTTTGGCTACACCTTC. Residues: CAIKSLDTDFGYTF.

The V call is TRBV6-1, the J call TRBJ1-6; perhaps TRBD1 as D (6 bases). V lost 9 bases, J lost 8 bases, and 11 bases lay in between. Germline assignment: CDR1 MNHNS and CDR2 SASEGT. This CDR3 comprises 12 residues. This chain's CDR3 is CASYREDSPLHF. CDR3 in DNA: TGTGCCAGTTACAGGGAAGATTCACCCCTCCACTTT.

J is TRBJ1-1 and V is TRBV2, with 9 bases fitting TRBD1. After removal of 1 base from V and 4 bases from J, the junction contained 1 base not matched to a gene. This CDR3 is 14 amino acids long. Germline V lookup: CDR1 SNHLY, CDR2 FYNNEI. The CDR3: CASSEETGGTEAFF. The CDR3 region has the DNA TGTGCCAGCAGTGAAGAGACAGGGGGCACTGAAGCTTTCTTT.

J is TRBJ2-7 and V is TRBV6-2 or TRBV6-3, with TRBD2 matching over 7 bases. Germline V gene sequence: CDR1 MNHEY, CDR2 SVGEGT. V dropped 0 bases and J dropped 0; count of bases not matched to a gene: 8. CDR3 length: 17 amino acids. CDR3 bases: TGTGCCAGCAGTTACTCTATAGGACTAGTGTTCTCCTACGAGCAGTACTTC. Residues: CASSYSIGLVFSYEQYF.